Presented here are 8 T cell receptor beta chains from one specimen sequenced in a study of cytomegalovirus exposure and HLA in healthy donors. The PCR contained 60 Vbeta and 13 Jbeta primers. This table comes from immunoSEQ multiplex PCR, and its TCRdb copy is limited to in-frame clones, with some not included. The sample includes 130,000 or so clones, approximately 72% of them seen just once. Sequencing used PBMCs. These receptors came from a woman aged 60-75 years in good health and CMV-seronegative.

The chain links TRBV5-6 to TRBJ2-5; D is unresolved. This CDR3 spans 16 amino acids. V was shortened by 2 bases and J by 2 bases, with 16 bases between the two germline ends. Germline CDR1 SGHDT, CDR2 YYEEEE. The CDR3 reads CASSFAGVRHQETQYF. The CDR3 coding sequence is TGTGCCAGCAGCTTCGCAGGCGTCCGTCATCAAGAGACCCAGTACTTC.

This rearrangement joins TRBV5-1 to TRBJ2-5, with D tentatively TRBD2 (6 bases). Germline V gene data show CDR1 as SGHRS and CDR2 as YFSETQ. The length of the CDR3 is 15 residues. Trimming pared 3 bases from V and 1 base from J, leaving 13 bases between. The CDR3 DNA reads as TGCGCCAGCAGCTCGGGACTCCGTCCCCAAGAGACCCAGTACTTC. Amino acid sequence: CASSSGLRPQETQYF.

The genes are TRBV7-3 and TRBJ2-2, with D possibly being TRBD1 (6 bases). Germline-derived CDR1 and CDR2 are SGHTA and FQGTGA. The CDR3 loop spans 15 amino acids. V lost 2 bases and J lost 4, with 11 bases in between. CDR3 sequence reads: CASSLPGAGTGELFF. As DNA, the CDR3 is TGTGCCAGCAGCTTACCAGGGGCCGGCACCGGGGAGCTGTTTTTT.

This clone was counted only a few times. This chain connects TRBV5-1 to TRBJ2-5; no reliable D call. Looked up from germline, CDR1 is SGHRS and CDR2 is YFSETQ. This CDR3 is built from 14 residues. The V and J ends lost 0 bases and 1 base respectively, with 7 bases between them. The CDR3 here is CASSLGAAQETQYF. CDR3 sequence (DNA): TGCGCCAGCAGCTTGGGGGCAGCCCAAGAGACCCAGTACTTC.

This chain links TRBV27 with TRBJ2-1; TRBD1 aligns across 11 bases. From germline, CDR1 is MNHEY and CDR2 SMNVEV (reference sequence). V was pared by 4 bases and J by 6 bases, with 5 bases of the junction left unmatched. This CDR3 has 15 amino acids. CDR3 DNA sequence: TGTGCCAGCAGTTCCCTAGGGACAGGGGGCAATGAGCAGTTCTTC. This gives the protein CASSSLGTGGNEQFF.

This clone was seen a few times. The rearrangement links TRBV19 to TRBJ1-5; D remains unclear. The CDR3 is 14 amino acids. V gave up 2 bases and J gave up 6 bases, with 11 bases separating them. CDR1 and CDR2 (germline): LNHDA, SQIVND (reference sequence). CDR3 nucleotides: TGTGCCAGTAGTATACAGTCAGGCCCTCAGCCCCAGCATTTT. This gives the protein CASSIQSGPQPQHF.

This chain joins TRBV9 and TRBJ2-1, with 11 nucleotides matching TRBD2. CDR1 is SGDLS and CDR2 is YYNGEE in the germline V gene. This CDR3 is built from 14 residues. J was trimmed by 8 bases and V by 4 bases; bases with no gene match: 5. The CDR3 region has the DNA TGTGCCAGCAGCCGACTAGCGGGGTCCGATGAGCAGTTCTTC. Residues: CASSRLAGSDEQFF.

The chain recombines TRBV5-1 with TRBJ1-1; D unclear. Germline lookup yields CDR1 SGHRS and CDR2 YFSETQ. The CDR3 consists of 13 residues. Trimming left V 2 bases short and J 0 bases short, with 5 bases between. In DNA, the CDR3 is TGCGCCAGCAGCTTTCGGTTGAACACTGAAGCTTTCTTT. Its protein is CASSFRLNTEAFF.